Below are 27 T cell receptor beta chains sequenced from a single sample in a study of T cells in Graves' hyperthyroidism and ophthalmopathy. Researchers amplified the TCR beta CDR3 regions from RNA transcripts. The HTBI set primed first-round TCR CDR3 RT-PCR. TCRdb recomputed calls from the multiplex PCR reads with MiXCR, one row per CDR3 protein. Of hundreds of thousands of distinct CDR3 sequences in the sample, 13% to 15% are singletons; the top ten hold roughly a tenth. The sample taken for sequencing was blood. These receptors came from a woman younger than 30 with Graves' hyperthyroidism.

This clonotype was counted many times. CDR3 sequence (DNA): TGTGCCAGCAGCGCTGAACCGAACACTGAAGCTTTCTTT. This codes for CASSAEPNTEAFF. The chain couples TRBV7-2 to TRBJ1-1; D is unresolved. CDR3 length: 13 residues. V was shortened by 5 bases and J by 1 base, with 8 bases between the two germline ends. Germline V gives CDR1 SGHTA, CDR2 FQGNSA.

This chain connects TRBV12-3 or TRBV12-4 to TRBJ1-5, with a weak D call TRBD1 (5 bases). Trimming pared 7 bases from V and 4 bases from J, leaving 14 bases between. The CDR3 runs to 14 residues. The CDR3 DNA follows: TGTGCCAGCACCCAGGGAACCTTTAATCAGCCCCAGCATTTT. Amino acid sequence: CASTQGTFNQPQHF.

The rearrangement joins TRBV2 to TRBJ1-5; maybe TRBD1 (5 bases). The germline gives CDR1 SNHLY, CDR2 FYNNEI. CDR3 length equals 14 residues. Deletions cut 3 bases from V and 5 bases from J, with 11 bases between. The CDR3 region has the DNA TGTGCCAGCAGTGACGGAGGGACTGATCAGCCCCAGCATTTT. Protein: CASSDGGTDQPQHF.

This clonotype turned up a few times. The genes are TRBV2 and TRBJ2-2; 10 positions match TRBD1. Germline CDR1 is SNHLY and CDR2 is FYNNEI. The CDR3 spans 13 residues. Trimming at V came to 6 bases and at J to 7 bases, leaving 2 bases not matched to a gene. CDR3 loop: CASSGQGVGELFF. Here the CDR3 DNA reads TGTGCCAGCAGCGGACAGGGGGTCGGGGAGCTGTTTTTT.

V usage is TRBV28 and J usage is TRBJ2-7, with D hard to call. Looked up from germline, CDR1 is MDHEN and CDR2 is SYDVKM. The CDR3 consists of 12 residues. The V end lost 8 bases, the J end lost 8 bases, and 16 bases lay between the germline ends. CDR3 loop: CASRSLPGQQYF. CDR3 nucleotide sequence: TGTGCCAGCCGCTCTTTACCGGGCCAGCAGTACTTC.

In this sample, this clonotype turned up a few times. The CDR3 loop is CASSYMAGKVPIDTQYF. Here the CDR3 DNA reads TGTGCCAGCAGTTACATGGCAGGAAAGGTTCCAATAGATACGCAGTATTTT. The V gene is TRBV6-5, the J gene TRBJ2-3; no firm D call. V lost 2 bases, J lost 5 bases, and 20 bases lay in between. In germline, CDR1 is MNHEY, CDR2 SVGAGI. This CDR3 spans 17 amino acids.

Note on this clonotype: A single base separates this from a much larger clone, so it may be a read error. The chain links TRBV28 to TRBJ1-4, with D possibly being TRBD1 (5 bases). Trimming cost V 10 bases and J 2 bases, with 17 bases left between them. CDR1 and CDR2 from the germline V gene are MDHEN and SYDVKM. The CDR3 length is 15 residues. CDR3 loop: CAISDRGVTNEKLFF. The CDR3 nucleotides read TGTGCCATCAGCGACAGAGGGGTCACTAATGAAAAACTGTTTTTT.

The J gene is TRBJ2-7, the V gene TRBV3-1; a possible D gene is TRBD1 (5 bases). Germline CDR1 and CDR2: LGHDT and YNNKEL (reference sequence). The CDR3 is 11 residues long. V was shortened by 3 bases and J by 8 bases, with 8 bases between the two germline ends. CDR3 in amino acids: CASSQRQKQYF. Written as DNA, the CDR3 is TGTGCCAGCAGCCAGAGACAGAAGCAGTACTTC.

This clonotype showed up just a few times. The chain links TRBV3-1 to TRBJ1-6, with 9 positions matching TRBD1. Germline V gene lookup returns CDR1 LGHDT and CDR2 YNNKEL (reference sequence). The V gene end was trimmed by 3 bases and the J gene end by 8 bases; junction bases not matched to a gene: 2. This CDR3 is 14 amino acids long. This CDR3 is CASSHGQGYSPLHF. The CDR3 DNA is TGTGCCAGCAGCCACGGACAGGGGTATTCACCCCTCCACTTT.

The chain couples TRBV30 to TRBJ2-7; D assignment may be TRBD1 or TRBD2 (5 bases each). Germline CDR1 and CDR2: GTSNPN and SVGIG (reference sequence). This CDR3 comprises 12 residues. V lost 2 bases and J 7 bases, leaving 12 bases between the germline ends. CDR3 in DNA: TGTGCCTGGAGTCGTCGGGGCCCAGAGCAGTACTTC. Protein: CAWSRRGPEQYF.

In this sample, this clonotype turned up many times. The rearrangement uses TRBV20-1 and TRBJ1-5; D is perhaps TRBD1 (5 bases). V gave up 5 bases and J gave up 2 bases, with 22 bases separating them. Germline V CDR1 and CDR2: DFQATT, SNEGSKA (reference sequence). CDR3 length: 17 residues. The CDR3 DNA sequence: TGCAGTGCTGGAACAGCAGGGTCTTCCCTGGGCAATCAGCCCCAGCATTTT. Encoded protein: CSAGTAGSSLGNQPQHF.

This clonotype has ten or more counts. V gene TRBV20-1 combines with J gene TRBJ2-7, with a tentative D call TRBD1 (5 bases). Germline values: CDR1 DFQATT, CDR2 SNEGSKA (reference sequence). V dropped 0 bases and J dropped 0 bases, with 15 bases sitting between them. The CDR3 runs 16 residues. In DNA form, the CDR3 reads TGCAGTGCTAGAGATGGGGCGGCCAGCCCCTCCTACGAGCAGTACTTC. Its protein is CSARDGAASPSYEQYF.

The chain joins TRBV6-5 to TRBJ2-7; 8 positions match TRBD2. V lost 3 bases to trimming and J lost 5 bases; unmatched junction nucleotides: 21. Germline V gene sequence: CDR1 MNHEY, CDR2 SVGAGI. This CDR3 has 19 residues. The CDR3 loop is CASSYHRPAGALGEDEQYF. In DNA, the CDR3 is TGTGCCAGCAGTTATCACCGCCCAGCGGGGGCCCTAGGTGAGGACGAGCAGTACTTC.

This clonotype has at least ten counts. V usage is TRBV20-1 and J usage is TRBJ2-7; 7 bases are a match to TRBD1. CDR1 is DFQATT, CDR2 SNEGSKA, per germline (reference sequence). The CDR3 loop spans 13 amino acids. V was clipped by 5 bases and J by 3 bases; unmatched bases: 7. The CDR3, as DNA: TGCAGTGCTGTCGGGGACAGCGGCTACGAGCAGTACTTC. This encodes CSAVGDSGYEQYF.

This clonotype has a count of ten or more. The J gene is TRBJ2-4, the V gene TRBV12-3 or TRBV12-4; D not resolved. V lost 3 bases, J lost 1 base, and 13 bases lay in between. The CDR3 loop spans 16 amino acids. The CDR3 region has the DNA TGTGCCAGCAGTTTGTTGGTGCTGGGGGCCAAAAACATTCAGTACTTC. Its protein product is CASSLLVLGAKNIQYF.

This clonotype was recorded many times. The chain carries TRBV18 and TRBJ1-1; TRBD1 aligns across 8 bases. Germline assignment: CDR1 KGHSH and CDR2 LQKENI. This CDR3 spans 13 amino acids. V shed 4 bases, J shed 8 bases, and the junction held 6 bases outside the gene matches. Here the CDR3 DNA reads TGTGCCAGCTCACGTGGACAGGGACCCGAAGCTTTCTTT. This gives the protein CASSRGQGPEAFF.

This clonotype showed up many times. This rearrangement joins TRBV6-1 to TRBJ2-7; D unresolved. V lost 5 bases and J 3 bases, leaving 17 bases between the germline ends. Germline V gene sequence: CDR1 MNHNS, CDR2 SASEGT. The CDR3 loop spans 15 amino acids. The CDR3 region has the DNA TGTGCCAGCAGTCCATTCCGGGCAACGAACTACGAGCAGTACTTC. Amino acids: CASSPFRATNYEQYF.

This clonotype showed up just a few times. The CDR3 protein is CASSSEVEQYF. The CDR3, as DNA: TGCGCCAGCAGCTCGGAGGTTGAGCAGTACTTC. V is TRBV5-1 and J is TRBJ2-7, with a weak D call TRBD2 (5 bases). The germline V gene encodes CDR1 SGHRS and CDR2 YFSETQ. The CDR3 totals 11 residues. V dropped 3 bases and J dropped 7 bases, with 8 bases sitting between them. Full variable domain (remainder filled in from reference TRBV5-1 and TRBJ2-7): KAGVTQTPRYLIKTRGQQVTLSCSPISGHRSVSWYQQTPGQGLQFLFEYFSETQRNKGNFPGRFSGRQFSNSRSEMNVSTLELGDSALYLCASSSEVEQYFGPGTRLTVT.

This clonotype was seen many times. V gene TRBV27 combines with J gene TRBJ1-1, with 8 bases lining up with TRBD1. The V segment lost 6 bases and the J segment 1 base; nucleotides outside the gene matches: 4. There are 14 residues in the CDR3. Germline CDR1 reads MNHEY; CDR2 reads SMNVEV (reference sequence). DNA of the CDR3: TGTGCCAGCAGGCAGGGGGCGGAGAACACTGAAGCTTTCTTT. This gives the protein CASRQGAENTEAFF.

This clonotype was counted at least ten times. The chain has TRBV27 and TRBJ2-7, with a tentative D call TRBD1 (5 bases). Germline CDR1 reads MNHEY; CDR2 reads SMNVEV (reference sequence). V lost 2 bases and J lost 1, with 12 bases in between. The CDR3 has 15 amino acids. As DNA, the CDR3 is TGTGCCAGCAGTTTAGGGCCAGGGCTTTCCTACGAGCAGTACTTC. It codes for CASSLGPGLSYEQYF.

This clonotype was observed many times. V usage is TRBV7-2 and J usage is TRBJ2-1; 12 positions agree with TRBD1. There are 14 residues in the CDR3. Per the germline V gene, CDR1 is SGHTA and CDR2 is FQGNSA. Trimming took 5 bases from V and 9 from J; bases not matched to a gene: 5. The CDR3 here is CASSPGQGAREQFF. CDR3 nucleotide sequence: TGTGCCAGCAGCCCGGGACAGGGGGCACGTGAGCAGTTCTTC.

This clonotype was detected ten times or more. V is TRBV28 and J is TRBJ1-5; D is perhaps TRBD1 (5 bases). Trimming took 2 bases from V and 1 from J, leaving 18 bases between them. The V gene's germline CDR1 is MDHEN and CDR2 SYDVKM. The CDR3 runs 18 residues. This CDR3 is CASSLSALSWGSNQPQHF. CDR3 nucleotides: TGTGCCAGCAGTTTAAGCGCCTTGAGTTGGGGGAGCAATCAGCCCCAGCATTTT.

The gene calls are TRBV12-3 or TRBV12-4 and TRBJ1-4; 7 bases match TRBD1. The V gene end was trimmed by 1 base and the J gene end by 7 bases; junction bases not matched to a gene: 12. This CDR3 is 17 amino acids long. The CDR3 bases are TGTGCCAGCAGTTTAGTTTGGGCAGGGGGGTTTGGTGAAAAACTGTTTTTT. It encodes CASSLVWAGGFGEKLFF.

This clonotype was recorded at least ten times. DNA for the CDR3: TGTGCCAACAACTGGCGGAGGAACACTGAAGCTTTCTTT. It is translated as CANNWRRNTEAFF. The chain links TRBV2 to TRBJ1-1; D call uncertain. Germline V gene lookup returns CDR1 SNHLY and CDR2 FYNNEI. Between the trimmed V and J ends, which lost 10 bases and 1 base, there was a span of 13 bases. This CDR3 spans 13 amino acids. Looking up the rest from reference TRBV2 and TRBJ1-1 gives the full variable domain: EPEVTQTPSHQVTQMGQEVILRCVPISNHLYFYWYRQILGQKVEFLVSFYNNEISEKSEIFDDQFSVERPDGSNFTLKIRSTKLEDSAMYFCANNWRRNTEAFFGQGTRLTVV.

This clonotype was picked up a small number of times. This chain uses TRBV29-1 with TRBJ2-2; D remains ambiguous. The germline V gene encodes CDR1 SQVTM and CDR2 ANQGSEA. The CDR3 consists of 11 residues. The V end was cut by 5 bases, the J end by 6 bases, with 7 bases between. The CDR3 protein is CSVRIAGELFF. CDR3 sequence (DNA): TGCAGCGTTCGTATCGCCGGGGAGCTGTTTTTT.

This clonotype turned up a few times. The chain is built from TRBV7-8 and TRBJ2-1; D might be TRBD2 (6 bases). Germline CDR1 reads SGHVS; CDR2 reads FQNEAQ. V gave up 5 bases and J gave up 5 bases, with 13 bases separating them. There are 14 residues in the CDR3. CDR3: CASSHGGMDNEQFF. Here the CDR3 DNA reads TGTGCCAGCAGCCATGGCGGGATGGACAATGAGCAGTTCTTC.

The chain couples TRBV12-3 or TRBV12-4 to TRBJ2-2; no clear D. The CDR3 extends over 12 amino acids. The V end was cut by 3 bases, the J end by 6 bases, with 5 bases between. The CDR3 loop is CASSFHAGELFF. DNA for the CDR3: TGTGCCAGCAGTTTCCACGCCGGGGAGCTGTTTTTT.